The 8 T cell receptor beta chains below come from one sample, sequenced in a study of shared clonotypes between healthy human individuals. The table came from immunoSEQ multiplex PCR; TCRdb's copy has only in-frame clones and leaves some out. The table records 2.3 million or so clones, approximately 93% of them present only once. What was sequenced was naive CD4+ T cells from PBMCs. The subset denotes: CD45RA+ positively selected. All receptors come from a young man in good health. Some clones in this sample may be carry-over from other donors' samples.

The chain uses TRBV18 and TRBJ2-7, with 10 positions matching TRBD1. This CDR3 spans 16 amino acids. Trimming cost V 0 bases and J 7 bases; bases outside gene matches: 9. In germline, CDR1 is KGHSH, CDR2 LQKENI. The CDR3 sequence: CASSPPGQGPAREQYF. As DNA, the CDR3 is TGTGCCAGCTCACCACCGGGACAGGGGCCTGCCAGGGAGCAGTACTTC.

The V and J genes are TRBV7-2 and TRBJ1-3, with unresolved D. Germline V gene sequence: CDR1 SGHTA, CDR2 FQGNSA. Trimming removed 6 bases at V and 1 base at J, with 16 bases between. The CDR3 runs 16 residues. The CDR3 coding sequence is TGTGCCAGCAGTCTGGGCCAGACACAATCTGGAAACACCATATATTTT. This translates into CASSLGQTQSGNTIYF.

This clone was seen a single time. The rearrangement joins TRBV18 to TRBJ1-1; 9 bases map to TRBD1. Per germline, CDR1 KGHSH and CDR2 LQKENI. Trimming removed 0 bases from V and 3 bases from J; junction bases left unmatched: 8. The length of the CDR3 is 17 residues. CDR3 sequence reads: CASSPPQSTGGYTEAFF. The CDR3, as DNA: TGTGCCAGCTCACCACCGCAATCGACAGGGGGATACACTGAAGCTTTCTTT. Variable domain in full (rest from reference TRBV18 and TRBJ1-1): NAGVMQNPRHLVRRRGQEARLRCSPMKGHSHVYWYRQLPEEGLKFMVYLQKENIIDESGMPKERFSAEFPKEGPSILRIQQVVRGDSAAYFCASSPPQSTGGYTEAFFGQGTRLTVV.

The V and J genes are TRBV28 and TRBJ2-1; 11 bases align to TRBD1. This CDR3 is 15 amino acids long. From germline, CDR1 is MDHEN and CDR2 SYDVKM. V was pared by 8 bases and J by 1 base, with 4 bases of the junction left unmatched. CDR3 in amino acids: CASRTGGKSYNEQFF. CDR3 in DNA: TGTGCCAGCCGGACAGGGGGCAAGTCCTACAATGAGCAGTTCTTC.

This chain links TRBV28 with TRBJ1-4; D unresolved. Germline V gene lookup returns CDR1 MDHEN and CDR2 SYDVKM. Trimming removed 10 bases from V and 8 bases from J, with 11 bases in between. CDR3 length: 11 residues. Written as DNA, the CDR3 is TGTGCCACCGGATCTGGGGAAAAACTGTTTTTT. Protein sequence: CATGSGEKLFF.

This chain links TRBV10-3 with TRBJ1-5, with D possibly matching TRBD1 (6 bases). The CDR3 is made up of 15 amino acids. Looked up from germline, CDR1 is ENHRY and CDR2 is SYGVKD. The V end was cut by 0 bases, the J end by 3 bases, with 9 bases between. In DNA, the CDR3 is TGTGCCATCAGTGAGTCGACAGGCCTCAATCAGCCCCAGCATTTT. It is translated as CAISESTGLNQPQHF.

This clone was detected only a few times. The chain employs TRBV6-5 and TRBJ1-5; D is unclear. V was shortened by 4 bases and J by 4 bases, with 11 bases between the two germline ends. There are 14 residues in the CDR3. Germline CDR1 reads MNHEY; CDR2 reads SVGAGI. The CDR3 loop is CASSSLSGNQPQHF. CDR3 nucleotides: TGTGCCAGCAGTTCCCTTTCGGGAAATCAGCCCCAGCATTTT.

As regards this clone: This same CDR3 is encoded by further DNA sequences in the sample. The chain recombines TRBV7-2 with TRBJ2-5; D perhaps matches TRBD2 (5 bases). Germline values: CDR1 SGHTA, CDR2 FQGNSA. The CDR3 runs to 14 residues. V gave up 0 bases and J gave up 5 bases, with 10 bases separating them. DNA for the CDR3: TGTGCCAGCAGCTTAGCGGGCGGGCTGGAGACCCAGTACTTC. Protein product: CASSLAGGLETQYF.